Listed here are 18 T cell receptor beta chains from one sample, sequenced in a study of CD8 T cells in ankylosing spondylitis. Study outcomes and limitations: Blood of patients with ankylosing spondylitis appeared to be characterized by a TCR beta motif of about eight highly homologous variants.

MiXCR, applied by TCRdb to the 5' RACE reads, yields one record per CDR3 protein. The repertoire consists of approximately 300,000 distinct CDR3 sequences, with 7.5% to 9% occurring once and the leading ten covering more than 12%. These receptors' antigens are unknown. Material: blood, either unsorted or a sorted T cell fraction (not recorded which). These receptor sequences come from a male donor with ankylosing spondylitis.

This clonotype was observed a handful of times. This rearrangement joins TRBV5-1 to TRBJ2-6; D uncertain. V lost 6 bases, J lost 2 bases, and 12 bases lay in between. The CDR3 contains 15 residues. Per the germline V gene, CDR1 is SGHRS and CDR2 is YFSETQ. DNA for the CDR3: TGCGCCAGCACTCCAGAATCACCTGGGGCCAACGTCCTGACTTTC. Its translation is CASTPESPGANVLTF.

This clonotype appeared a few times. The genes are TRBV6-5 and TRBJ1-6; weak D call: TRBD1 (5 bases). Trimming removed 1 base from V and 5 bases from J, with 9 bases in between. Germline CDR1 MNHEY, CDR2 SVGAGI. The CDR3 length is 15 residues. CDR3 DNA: TGTGCCAGCAGTTACTTGGGACCTAATAATTCACCCCTCCACTTT. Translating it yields CASSYLGPNNSPLHF.

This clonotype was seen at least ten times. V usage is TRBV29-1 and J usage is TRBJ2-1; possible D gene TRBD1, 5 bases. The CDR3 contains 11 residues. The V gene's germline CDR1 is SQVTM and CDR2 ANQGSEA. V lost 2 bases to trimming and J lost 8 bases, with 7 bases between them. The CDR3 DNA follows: TGCAGCGTTGAACAGGGTTATGAGCAGTTCTTC. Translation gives CSVEQGYEQFF.

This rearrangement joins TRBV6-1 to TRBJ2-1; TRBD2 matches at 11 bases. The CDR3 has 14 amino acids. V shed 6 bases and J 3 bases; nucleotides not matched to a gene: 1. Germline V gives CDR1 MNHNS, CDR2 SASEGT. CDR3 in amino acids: CASRTSGIYNEQFF. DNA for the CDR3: TGTGCCAGCAGGACTAGCGGGATCTACAATGAGCAGTTCTTC.

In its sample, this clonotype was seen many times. The DNA of the CDR3 is TGCGCCAGCAGCTTGGTACCAGGGGGTTATGAGCAGTTCTTC. Translating it yields CASSLVPGGYEQFF. The chain couples TRBV5-1 to TRBJ2-1; 7 bases are shared with TRBD1. After removal of 0 bases from V and 8 bases from J, the junction contained 5 bases not matched to a gene. This CDR3 is 14 amino acids long. Germline CDR1 and CDR2: SGHRS and YFSETQ.

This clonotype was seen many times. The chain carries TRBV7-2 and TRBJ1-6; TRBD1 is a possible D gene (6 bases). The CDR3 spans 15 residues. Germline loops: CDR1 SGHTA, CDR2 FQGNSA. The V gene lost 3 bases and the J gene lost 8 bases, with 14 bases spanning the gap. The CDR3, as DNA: TGTGCCAGCAGCTTTCACAGGGAGGGCGATTCACCCCTCCACTTT. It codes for CASSFHREGDSPLHF.

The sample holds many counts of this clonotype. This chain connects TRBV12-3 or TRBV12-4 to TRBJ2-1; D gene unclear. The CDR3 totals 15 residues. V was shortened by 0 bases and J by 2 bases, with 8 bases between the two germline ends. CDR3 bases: TGTGCCAGCAGTTTAGCGGACCCAGCCTACAATGAGCAGTTCTTC. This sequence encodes CASSLADPAYNEQFF.

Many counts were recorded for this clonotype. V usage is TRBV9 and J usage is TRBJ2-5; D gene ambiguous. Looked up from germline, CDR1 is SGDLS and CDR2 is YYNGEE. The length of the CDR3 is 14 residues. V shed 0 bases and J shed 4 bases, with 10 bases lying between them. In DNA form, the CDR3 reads TGTGCCAGCAGCGTAGCGTCGGTCGGAGAGACCCAGTACTTC. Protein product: CASSVASVGETQYF. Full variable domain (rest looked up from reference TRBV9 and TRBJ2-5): DSGVTQTPKHLITATGQRVTLRCSPRSGDLSVYWYQQSLDQGLQFLIQYYNGEERAKGNILERFSAQQFPDLHSELNLSSLELGDSALYFCASSVASVGETQYFGPGTRLLVL.

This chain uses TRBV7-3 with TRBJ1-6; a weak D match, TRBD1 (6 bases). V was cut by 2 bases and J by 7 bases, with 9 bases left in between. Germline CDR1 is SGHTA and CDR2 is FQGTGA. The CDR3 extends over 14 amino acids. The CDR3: CASSLQGSNSPLHF. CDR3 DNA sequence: TGTGCCAGCAGCTTACAGGGGTCAAATTCACCCCTCCACTTT.

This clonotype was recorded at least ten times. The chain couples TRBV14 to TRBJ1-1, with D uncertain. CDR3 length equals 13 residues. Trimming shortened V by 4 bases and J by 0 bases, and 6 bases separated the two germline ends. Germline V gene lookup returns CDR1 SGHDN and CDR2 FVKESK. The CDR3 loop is CASSPLLNTEAFF. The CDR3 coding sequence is TGTGCCAGCAGCCCGCTTTTGAACACTGAAGCTTTCTTT. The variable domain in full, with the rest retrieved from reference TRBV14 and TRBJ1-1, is EAGVTQFPSHSVIEKGQTVTLRCDPISGHDNLYWYRRVMGKEIKFLLHFVKESKQDESGMPNNRFLAERTGGTYSTLKVQPAELEDSGVYFCASSPLLNTEAFFGQGTRLTVV.

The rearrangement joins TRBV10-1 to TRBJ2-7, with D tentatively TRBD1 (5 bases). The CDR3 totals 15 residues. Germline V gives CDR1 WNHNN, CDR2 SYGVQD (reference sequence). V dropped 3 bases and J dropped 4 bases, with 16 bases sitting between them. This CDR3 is CASSDQGRKVYEQYF. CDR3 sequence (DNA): TGCGCCAGCAGTGACCAGGGCCGGAAGGTTTACGAGCAGTACTTC.

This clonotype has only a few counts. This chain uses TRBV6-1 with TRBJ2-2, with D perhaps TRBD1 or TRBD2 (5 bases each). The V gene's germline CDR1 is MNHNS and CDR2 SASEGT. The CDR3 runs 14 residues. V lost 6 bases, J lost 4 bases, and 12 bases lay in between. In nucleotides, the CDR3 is TGTGCCAGCAGAGTTGGGACCGGCACCGGGGAGCTGTTTTTT. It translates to CASRVGTGTGELFF.

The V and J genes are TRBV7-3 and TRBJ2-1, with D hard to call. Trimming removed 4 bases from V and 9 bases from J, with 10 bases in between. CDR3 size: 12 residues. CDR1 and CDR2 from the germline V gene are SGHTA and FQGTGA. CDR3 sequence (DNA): TGTGCCAGCAGCTGGCGATTTGGTGAGCAGTTCTTC. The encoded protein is CASSWRFGEQFF.

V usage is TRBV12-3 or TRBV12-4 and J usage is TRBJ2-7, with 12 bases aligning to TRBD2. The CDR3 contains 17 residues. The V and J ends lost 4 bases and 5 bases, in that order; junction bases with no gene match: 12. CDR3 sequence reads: CASSYGRLAGARHEQYF. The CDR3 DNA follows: TGTGCCAGCAGTTACGGCCGACTAGCGGGAGCGCGCCACGAGCAGTACTTC.

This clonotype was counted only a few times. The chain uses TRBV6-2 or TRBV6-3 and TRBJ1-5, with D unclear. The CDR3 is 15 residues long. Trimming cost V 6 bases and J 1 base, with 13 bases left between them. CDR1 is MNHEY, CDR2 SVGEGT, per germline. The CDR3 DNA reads TGTGCCAGCAGCCTTTTCCCGGACAGCAATCAGCCCCAGCATTTT. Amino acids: CASSLFPDSNQPQHF.

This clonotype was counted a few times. CDR3 region: CASSNGGEQYF. In nucleotides, the CDR3 is TGTGCCAGCAGCAATGGGGGCGAGCAGTACTTC. V usage is TRBV27 and J usage is TRBJ2-7; D assignment may be TRBD1 or TRBD2 (5 bases each). Per the germline V gene, CDR1 is MNHEY and CDR2 is SMNVEV (reference sequence). The ends were cut back, 6 bases at V and 6 bases at J, with 9 bases in the middle. The CDR3 runs to 11 residues.

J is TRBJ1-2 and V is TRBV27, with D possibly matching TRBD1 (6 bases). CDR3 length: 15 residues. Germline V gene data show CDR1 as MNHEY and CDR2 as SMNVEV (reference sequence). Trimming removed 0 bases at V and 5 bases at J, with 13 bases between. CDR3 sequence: CASSLSPGAGYGYTF. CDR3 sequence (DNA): TGTGCCAGCAGTTTATCCCCGGGGGCTGGATATGGCTACACCTTC.

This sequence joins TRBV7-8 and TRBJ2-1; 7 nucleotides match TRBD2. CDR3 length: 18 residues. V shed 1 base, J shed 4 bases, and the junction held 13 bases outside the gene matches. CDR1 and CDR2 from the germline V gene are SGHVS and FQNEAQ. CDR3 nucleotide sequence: TGTGCCAGCAGCTTAGTATCGTTTGGGGCTAGCGGATACAATGAGCAGTTCTTC. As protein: CASSLVSFGASGYNEQFF.